This T cell receptor (beta chain) was found in a study of beta chain features in type 1 diabetes. V shed 5 bases, J shed 8 bases, and the junction held 12 bases outside the gene matches. This CDR3 is built from 16 residues. Germline CDR1 reads SGHVS; CDR2 reads FQNEAQ. The whole isolated RNA underwent reverse transcription, so sequencing captured expressed TCRB transcripts. Sequencing used immunoSEQ multiplex PCR; TCRdb keeps in-frame clones, though not all of them. The sample includes roughly 610,000 clones, around a sixth of them seen just once. Input material: naive CD4+ T cells from blood. This TCR came from a man aged 18 to 30 in good health. The J gene is TRBJ1-4, the V gene TRBV7-8, with 9 bases matching TRBD1. The CDR3 DNA follows: TGTGCCAGCAGCGGGGGTTCGGGACAGGGCTGGGAAAAACTGTTTTTT. Protein product: CASSGGSGQGWEKLFF.